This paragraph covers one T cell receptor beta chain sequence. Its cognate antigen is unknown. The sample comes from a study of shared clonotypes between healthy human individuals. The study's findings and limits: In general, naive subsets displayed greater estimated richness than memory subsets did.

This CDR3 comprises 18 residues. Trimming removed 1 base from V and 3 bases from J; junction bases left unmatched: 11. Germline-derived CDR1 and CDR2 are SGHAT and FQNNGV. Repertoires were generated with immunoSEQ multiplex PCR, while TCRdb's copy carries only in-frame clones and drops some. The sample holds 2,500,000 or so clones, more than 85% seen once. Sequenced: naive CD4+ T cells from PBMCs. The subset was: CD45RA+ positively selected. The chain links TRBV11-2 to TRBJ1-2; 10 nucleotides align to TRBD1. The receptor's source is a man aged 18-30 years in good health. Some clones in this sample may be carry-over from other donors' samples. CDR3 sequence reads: CASSLVGTGVRRDYGYTF. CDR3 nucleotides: TGTGCCAGCAGCTTAGTCGGGACAGGGGTACGAAGGGACTATGGCTACACCTTC.